Listed below are T cell receptor beta chains from one sample, sequenced in a study of blood T cells in healthy people across ages. Each CDR3 protein gets one entry after TCRdb re-called the 5' RACE reads with MiXCR. The sample consists of about 760,000 distinct CDR3 sequences, around 25% of them appearing once. A further study also used this sample, focusing on T cells of mothers and their children.

Specimen: blood. Receptors originate from a boy younger than 18 in good health. CDR3s include the opening cysteine and the closing phenylalanine or tryptophan. The D gene is left open where the match is weak. Size is stated for part of the rows, as once, few or many counts, or as a class when the clone is expanded.

V gene	J gene	D gene	clone size	CDR3 protein	CDR3 DNA
TRBV28	TRBJ2-1	NA	NA	CASRSGAAYNEQFF	TGTGCCAGCAGATCTGGGGCCGCCTACAATGAGCAGTTCTTC
TRBV7-9	TRBJ2-4	NA	NA	CASSSGPGNIQYF	TGTGCCAGCAGCTCGGGGCCGGGTAACATTCAGTACTTC
TRBV5-5	TRBJ2-1	NA	NA	CASTSYVRDMLRGEQFF	TGTGCCAGCACCTCTTATGTGCGGGACATGCTAAGGGGTGAGCAGTTCTTC
TRBV6-5	TRBJ2-5	NA	few	CASSYYGTLKETQYF	TGTGCCAGCAGTTACTACGGGACACTGAAAGAGACCCAGTACTTC
TRBV28	TRBJ1-3	NA	NA	CASSYLTRSSGNTIYF	TGTGCCAGCAGTTATCTGACCAGGAGCTCTGGAAACACCATATATTTT
TRBV7-9	TRBJ2-5	TRBD1	once	CASSLGTEVEETQYF	TGTGCCAGCAGCCTCGGGACAGAGGTGGAAGAGACCCAGTACTTC
TRBV11-2	TRBJ2-1	TRBD2	few	CASSSLAENYNEQFF	TGTGCCAGCAGCTCACTAGCGGAGAACTACAATGAGCAGTTCTTC
TRBV7-2	TRBJ1-1	NA	few	CASSQYGNTEAFF	TGTGCCAGCAGCCAGTACGGGAACACTGAAGCTTTCTTT
TRBV28	TRBJ1-6	NA	few	CASSPPDAGPLHF	TGTGCCAGCAGTCCTCCGGACGCCGGGCCCCTCCACTTT
TRBV15	TRBJ2-7	NA	NA	CATSRAEQGYEQYF	TGTGCCACCAGCAGAGCCGAACAGGGCTACGAGCAGTACTTC
TRBV20-1	TRBJ1-1	TRBD1	NA	CSARDLQGATNTEAFF	TGCAGTGCTAGAGATTTGCAGGGGGCGACGAACACTGAAGCTTTCTTT
TRBV28	TRBJ2-7	NA	NA	CASSFYGSNVYEQYF	TGTGCCAGCAGTTTCTATGGGTCGAATGTTTACGAGCAGTACTTC
TRBV29-1	TRBJ2-4	NA	once	CSVVGRAKNIQYF	TGCAGCGTTGTGGGCAGAGCCAAAAACATTCAGTACTTC
TRBV2	TRBJ2-6	TRBD2	NA	CASSGTSGVSGANVLTF	TGTGCCAGCAGTGGGACTAGCGGTGTCTCTGGGGCCAACGTCCTGACTTTC
TRBV29-1	TRBJ2-5	NA	NA	CSDRHPCQETQYF	TGCAGCGACAGGCACCCGTGCCAAGAGACCCAGTACTTC
TRBV15	TRBJ1-2	NA	NA	CATSRDPGITNYGYTF	TGTGCCACCAGCAGAGATCCGGGGATTACTAACTATGGCTACACCTTC
TRBV6-5	TRBJ2-2	NA	NA	CASRRQGQGTGELFF	TGTGCCAGTCGAAGGCAGGGTCAGGGCACCGGGGAGCTGTTTTTT
TRBV28	TRBJ1-2	NA	NA	CACSSPGAGTYGYTF	TGTGCCTGCAGTTCTCCAGGCGCAGGCACCTATGGCTACACCTTC
TRBV21-1	TRBJ2-5	NA	few	CASSKALWGGQETQYF	TGCGCCAGCAGCAAAGCGCTTTGGGGCGGTCAAGAGACCCAGTACTTC
TRBV29-1	TRBJ2-7	NA	NA	CSVENLLGEQYF	TGCAGCGTTGAGAACCTCCTCGGCGAGCAGTACTTC
TRBV20-1	TRBJ1-2	NA	once	CSARVWGEDSLNYGYTF	TGCAGTGCTAGAGTCTGGGGGGAAGACTCACTTAACTATGGCTACACCTTC
TRBV5-1	TRBJ2-1	NA	NA	CASSFDGIDEQFF	TGCGCCAGCAGCTTTGACGGGATCGATGAGCAGTTCTTC
TRBV6-6	TRBJ1-5	TRBD1	NA	CASSYRDRGSNQPQHF	TGTGCCAGCAGTTACCGGGACAGGGGAAGCAATCAGCCCCAGCATTTT
TRBV7-9	TRBJ2-7	NA	few	CASSLDRDGGHEQYF	TGTGCCAGCAGCTTAGACCGGGACGGGGGTCACGAGCAGTACTTC
TRBV4-3	TRBJ1-3	TRBD1	few	CASSQERGPGNTIYF	TGCGCCAGCAGCCAAGAGAGGGGGCCTGGAAACACCATATATTTT
TRBV29-1	TRBJ2-7	TRBD2	few	CSVVALADSYEQYF	TGCAGCGTTGTTGCCCTAGCGGACTCATACGAGCAGTACTTC
TRBV5-6	TRBJ2-5	NA	NA	CASSWLMETQYF	TGTGCCAGCAGCTGGCTTATGGAGACCCAGTACTTC
TRBV2	TRBJ2-1	NA	NA	CASSMGVTSYNEQFF	TGTGCCAGCAGTATGGGAGTGACCTCCTACAATGAGCAGTTCTTC
TRBV4-2	TRBJ1-1	NA	NA	CASSQPYRTENTEAFF	TGTGCCAGCAGCCAACCCTATAGGACGGAAAACACTGAAGCTTTCTTT